What follows describes a single TCR beta chain. The antigen is unknown. The sample comes from a study of shared clonotypes between healthy human individuals. Overall study findings and caveats: Clonotype sharing among donors likely depends on sequencing depth.

Germline values: CDR1 SGHTA, CDR2 FQGNSA. V lost 4 bases and J lost 3; bases outside the gene matches: 2. The CDR3 contains 15 residues. The test was conducted at deep level. Method: immunoSEQ multiplex PCR; TCRdb's copy keeps in-frame clones and lacks some. This sample carries 450,000 to 500,000 clones, 60% to 80% of them seen once, and the ten largest clones take 9.5% to 15%. For unsorted samples, genomic DNA was extracted from 75 million to 90 million PBMCs. The material sequenced was PBMCs. The chain uses TRBV7-2 and TRBJ2-2, with 10 bases fitting TRBD1. This TCR came from a woman aged 40 to 55 in good health. Some clones in this sample may be carry-over from other donors' samples. The CDR3 region is CASSSTGGDTGELFF. The CDR3 DNA reads as TGTGCCAGCAGCTCGACAGGGGGCGACACCGGGGAGCTGTTTTTT.